This T cell receptor (beta chain) was retrieved from a study of beta chain features in type 1 diabetes. It was via CD45RO/CCR7/CD25/CD127/CD95/CD27 that CD4+ naive, central memory, regulatory and stem cell-like memory cells were sorted. This clone was recorded a few times. The antigen is unknown. The V gene lost 1 base and the J gene lost 2 bases, with 11 bases spanning the gap. CDR3 length equals 15 residues. From germline, CDR1 is SGHTA and CDR2 FQGNSA. The whole isolated RNA underwent reverse transcription, so sequencing captured expressed TCRB transcripts. Libraries were prepared by immunoSEQ multiplex PCR; TCRdb keeps only in-frame clonotypes and omits some of them. The sample has 330,000 or so clones, 13% to 15% seen once. The study, taken as a whole, reports: Insertion counts at VDJ junctions were lower in type 1 diabetes patients, who also showed more deletions there. Sampled from patients, naive, central memory and Treg TCRB repertoires appeared more similar than those sampled from healthy donors.

The genes are TRBV7-2 and TRBJ2-5; D is perhaps TRBD2 (6 bases). Sequences were obtained from central memory CD4+ T cells from blood. This TCR derives from a man aged 30 to 45 in good health. The CDR3: CASSLDPGSQETQYF. Here the CDR3 DNA reads TGTGCCAGCAGCTTAGATCCCGGGAGTCAAGAGACCCAGTACTTC.